The 15 T cell receptor beta chains below were found in one sample sequenced in a study of identical twins. From the 5' RACE reads, TCRdb called clonotypes with MiXCR, one entry per CDR3 protein. The repertoire includes 460,000 or so distinct CDR3 sequences, 14% of them detected once, and 0.4% to 0.55% sits in the top ten. The same data also contributed to another study, on yellow fever vaccine responses in identical twins.

Sequenced material: CD4+ T cells sorted from blood. Every receptor here comes from a woman aged 18 to 35 in good health.

This clonotype showed up just a few times. This rearrangement joins TRBV29-1 to TRBJ2-2; 7 bases are a match to TRBD1. The germline CDR1 and CDR2 sequences are SQVTM and ANQGSEA. The CDR3 spans 15 residues. V dropped 5 bases and J dropped 0; count of bases not matched to a gene: 6. For the CDR3, the DNA is TGCAGCGTTACCCTGACAGGGCCGAACACCGGGGAGCTGTTTTTT. Translated: CSVTLTGPNTGELFF.

This clonotype was seen at least ten times. The rearrangement joins TRBV29-1 to TRBJ1-1; D is unclear. Germline-derived CDR1 and CDR2 are SQVTM and ANQGSEA. The V and J ends lost 1 base and 2 bases respectively, with 8 bases between them. This CDR3 has 13 residues. The CDR3 reads CSVEGQANTEAFF. Written as DNA, the CDR3 is TGCAGCGTTGAAGGGCAGGCTAACACTGAAGCTTTCTTT.

Only a few counts were recorded for this clonotype. This chain connects TRBV2 to TRBJ2-1; D is unclear. V lost 1 base, J lost 2 bases, and 6 bases lay in between. Germline CDR1 SNHLY, CDR2 FYNNEI. The CDR3 extends over 14 amino acids. The CDR3 loop reads CASSEDEAYNEQFF. CDR3 nucleotide sequence: TGTGCCAGCAGTGAAGATGAGGCCTACAATGAGCAGTTCTTC.

This clonotype has a count of ten or more. The gene calls are TRBV20-1 and TRBJ2-3; D remains ambiguous. Germline values: CDR1 DFQATT, CDR2 SNEGSKA (reference sequence). The CDR3 has 13 residues. V lost 3 bases and J 6 bases, leaving 13 bases between the germline ends. The CDR3 DNA follows: TGCAGTGCTAGTCTCAAGCTCGGGGATACGCAGTATTTT. Protein: CSASLKLGDTQYF.

This clonotype was seen a few times. V gene TRBV29-1 combines with J gene TRBJ2-7; D is possibly TRBD2 (6 bases). The V and J ends lost 6 bases and 2 bases respectively, with 20 bases between them. The CDR3 runs 15 residues. CDR1 and CDR2 (germline): SQVTM, ANQGSEA. The CDR3, as DNA: TGCAGCGTCGCAGGGACCGGGACTGGAACCTACGAGCAGTACTTC. It is translated as CSVAGTGTGTYEQYF.

The V gene is TRBV27, the J gene TRBJ2-7; 11 nucleotides line up with TRBD1. Germline loops: CDR1 MNHEY, CDR2 SMNVEV (reference sequence). Trimming took 6 bases from V and 7 from J; bases not matched to a gene: 11. The CDR3 runs to 15 residues. Here the CDR3 reads CASRSTGTGGWEQYF. CDR3 DNA sequence: TGTGCCAGCAGATCCACCGGGACAGGGGGTTGGGAGCAGTACTTC.

This clonotype was seen only a few times. Written as DNA, the CDR3 is TGCGCCAGCAGCCTTCTTACTGACGCGATAGCAGATACGCAGTATTTT. It translates to CASSLLTDAIADTQYF. V usage is TRBV5-1 and J usage is TRBJ2-3; D is uncertain. Trimming removed 4 bases from V and 4 bases from J, with 19 bases in between. The CDR3 spans 16 residues. CDR1 SGHRS and CDR2 YFSETQ come from the germline V gene.

The sample holds a few counts of this clonotype. The chain has TRBV10-2 and TRBJ2-2; TRBD2 agrees at 12 bases. Trimming at V came to 2 bases and at J to 0 bases, leaving 1 base not matched to a gene. CDR3 size: 17 residues. Per the germline V gene, CDR1 is WSHSY and CDR2 is SAAADI. The CDR3 spells CASSEGLAGPNTGELFF. In DNA, the CDR3 is TGCGCCAGCAGTGAGGGACTAGCGGGACCGAACACCGGGGAGCTGTTTTTT.

Only a few counts were recorded for this clonotype. The J gene is TRBJ1-4, the V gene TRBV2; TRBD1 agrees at 11 bases. Looked up from germline, CDR1 is SNHLY and CDR2 is FYNNEI. The trim removed 6 bases at V and 5 bases at J, leaving 2 bases unmatched. The CDR3 runs 14 residues. The DNA of the CDR3 is TGTGCCAGCAGGGGGACAGGGGGAAATGAAAAACTGTTTTTT. Translated, it gives CASRGTGGNEKLFF.

This clonotype was counted only a few times. V is TRBV15 and J is TRBJ1-2, with a tentative D call TRBD1 (6 bases). CDR3 length: 14 residues. Germline CDR1 is LNHNV and CDR2 is YYDKDF (reference sequence). V dropped 5 bases and J dropped 4 bases, with 14 bases sitting between them. CDR3 loop: CATSGQTGPYGYTF. The CDR3 region has the DNA TGTGCCACCAGCGGACAGACAGGACCCTATGGCTACACCTTC.

CDR3 residues: CASGPGFTRYEQYF. The CDR3 bases are TGTGCCAGCGGGCCGGGGTTTACACGCTACGAGCAGTACTTC. The chain recombines TRBV6-2 or TRBV6-3 with TRBJ2-7, with D possibly matching TRBD2 (5 bases). Germline V lookup: CDR1 MNHEY, CDR2 SVGEGT. This CDR3 region has 14 residues. Trimming took off 8 bases at V and 3 bases at J, with 17 bases between the two ends.

The V and J genes are TRBV20-1 and TRBJ2-2; D tentatively fits TRBD1 or TRBD2 (6 bases each). This CDR3 has 12 amino acids. V lost 5 bases and J lost 7, with 11 bases in between. Germline CDR1 reads DFQATT; CDR2 reads SNEGSKA (reference sequence). The CDR3 DNA sequence: TGCAGTGCTGGGGGGCGGGTCGGGGAGCTGTTTTTT. Translated, it gives CSAGGRVGELFF.

This clonotype was picked up a small number of times. The chain carries TRBV6-1 and TRBJ2-3; 7 nucleotides align to TRBD2. The CDR3 runs 15 residues. Germline CDR1 and CDR2: MNHNS and SASEGT. V lost 7 bases and J lost 0; bases outside the gene matches: 7. The CDR3 DNA follows: TGTGCCAGCACGCGGCCCGGGGGGAGCACAGATACGCAGTATTTT. Amino acids: CASTRPGGSTDTQYF.

The rearrangement links TRBV10-1 to TRBJ2-1, with 11 bases aligning to TRBD2. V shed 2 bases and J 7 bases; nucleotides not matched to a gene: 10. The germline CDR1 and CDR2 sequences are WNHNN and SYGVQD (reference sequence). This CDR3 region has 17 residues. CDR3: CASSEKLAGGPVNEQFF. DNA of the CDR3: TGCGCCAGCAGTGAGAAATTAGCGGGAGGGCCTGTTAATGAGCAGTTCTTC.

The chain links TRBV20-1 to TRBJ2-1; 9 nucleotides align to TRBD2. Germline CDR1 is DFQATT and CDR2 is SNEGSKA (reference sequence). J was trimmed by 1 base and V by 6 bases; bases with no gene match: 4. The CDR3 extends over 14 amino acids. The CDR3 DNA is TGCAGTGCGGTGGCGGGAGGGTCCTACAATGAGCAGTTCTTC. It specifies CSAVAGGSYNEQFF.